This T cell receptor beta chain was sequenced for a study of OX40 agonist ivuxolimab in advanced cancers. CDR3 length: 11 residues. V was cut by 4 bases and J by 2 bases, with 2 bases left in between. Germline lookup yields CDR1 SGHDT and CDR2 YYEEEE. TCRdb's copy holds only in-frame clones and misses some; the assay was immunoSEQ multiplex PCR. The sample has about 100,000 clones; approximately 90% are singletons. The material was CD4+ or CD8+ T cells sorted from blood, obtained in a trial of the OX40 agonist ivuxolimab. The source is an adult with an advanced solid tumor such as melanoma, head and neck, liver or kidney cancer. This chain connects TRBV5-6 to TRBJ2-3; D unclear. The CDR3 loop is CASSTTDTQYF. CDR3 DNA: TGTGCCAGCAGCACCACAGATACGCAGTATTTT.